The table lists the clone carrying this T cell receptor beta chain with many counts. The length of the CDR3 is 12 residues. Per the germline V gene, CDR1 is SQVTM and CDR2 is ANQGSEA. The V and J ends lost 7 bases and 3 bases, in that order; junction bases with no gene match: 5. Using RNA template, CDR3s of TCR alpha and beta were amplified with iRepertoire arm-PCR. One-step reverse transcription and amplification started from around 100-400 ng of tissue mRNA or PBMC total RNA. Each CDR3 protein gets one entry after TCRdb re-called the multiplex PCR reads with MiXCR. The sample lists about 110,000 distinct CDR3 sequences, around a quarter occurring once. This record belongs to a study of glioma-infiltrating T cells.

The receptor's source is a human donor with low-grade glioma or glioblastoma, undergoing nonglioma brain surgery, or in good health (not recorded which). Sequences were obtained from glioma tissue, nonneoplastic brain tissue, or PBMCs (not recorded which). The gene calls are TRBV29-1 and TRBJ1-1; 7 positions match TRBD1. CDR3 protein: CSGDRADTEAFF. CDR3 nucleotide sequence: TGCAGCGGAGACAGGGCGGACACTGAAGCTTTCTTT.